Listed here is a single TCR beta chain. Allocation to cohorts depended on clinical history reported by the participants. The record originates from a study of blood T cell repertoires in COVID-19. Looking at the study overall: Samples representing acute and convalescent COVID-19 were sourced from the United States, Italy and Spain.

Clones were read by immunoSEQ multiplex PCR, and TCRdb kept only the in-frame ones, dropping some. The table lists about 400,000 clones, nearly 90% of them singletons. The sequencing input was PBMCs or T cells enriched from blood (not recorded which). This TCR was recovered from a middle-aged woman with acute COVID-19.

CDR3 loop: CASSKEQGALDTQYF. In DNA, the CDR3 is TGCGCCAGCAGCAAGGAACAGGGGGCGTTAGATACGCAGTATTTT. This sequence joins TRBV5-1 and TRBJ2-3; 9 bases fit TRBD1. The CDR3 extends over 15 amino acids. V lost 4 bases, J lost 5 bases, and 8 bases stayed unmatched. Germline V gene lookup returns CDR1 SGHRS and CDR2 YFSETQ.